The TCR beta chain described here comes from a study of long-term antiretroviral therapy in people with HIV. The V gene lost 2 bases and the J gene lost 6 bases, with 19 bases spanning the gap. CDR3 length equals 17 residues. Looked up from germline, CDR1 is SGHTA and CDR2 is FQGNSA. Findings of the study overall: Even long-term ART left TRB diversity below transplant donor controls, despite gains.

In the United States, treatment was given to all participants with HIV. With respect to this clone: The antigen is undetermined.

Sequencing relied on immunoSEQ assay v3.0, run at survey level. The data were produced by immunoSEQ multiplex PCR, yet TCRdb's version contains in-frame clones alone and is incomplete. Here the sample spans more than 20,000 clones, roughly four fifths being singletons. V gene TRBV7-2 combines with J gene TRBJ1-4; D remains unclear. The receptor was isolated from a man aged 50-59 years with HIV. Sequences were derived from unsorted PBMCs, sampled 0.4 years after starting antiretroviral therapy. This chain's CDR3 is CASSLNSGTLGYEKLFF. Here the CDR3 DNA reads TGTGCCAGCAGCTTAAACAGCGGAACCCTAGGATATGAAAAACTGTTTTTT.